This T cell receptor beta chain was sequenced in a study of beta chain features in type 1 diabetes. Study outcomes and limitations: There was no resolution here of whether HLA type influences TCRB rearrangement.

In total, each donor contributed a single heparinised blood draw that averaged about 100 mL. Reverse transcribing all isolated RNA meant expressed TCRB transcripts were sequenced. The average read count of naive, central memory and regulatory T cell samples was about 3.57 million. Some clones are missing from TCRdb's copy, which holds only in-frame ones; the method was immunoSEQ multiplex PCR. Among roughly 150,000 clones listed, 11% were seen once. This clone was counted a single time. Its antigen is unidentified. Other DNA sequences from this sample encode an identical CDR3 as well. What was sequenced was central memory CD4+ T cells from blood. The source of this sequence is a man aged 18-30 years in good health.

The DNA for the CDR3 is TGTGCCAGCAGCTTGGGCGGCACAGATACGCAGTATTTT. This encodes CASSLGGTDTQYF. This chain joins TRBV7-2 and TRBJ2-3, with D uncertain. V gave up 3 bases and J gave up 1 base, with 5 bases separating them. From germline, CDR1 is SGHTA and CDR2 FQGNSA. The CDR3 totals 13 residues. Full variable domain (remainder filled in from reference TRBV7-2 and TRBJ2-3): GAGVSQSPSNKVTEKGKDVELRCDPISGHTALYWYRQSLGQGLEFLIYFQGNSAPDKSGLPSDRFSAERTGGSVSTLTIQRTQQEDSAVYLCASSLGGTDTQYFGPGTRLTVL.